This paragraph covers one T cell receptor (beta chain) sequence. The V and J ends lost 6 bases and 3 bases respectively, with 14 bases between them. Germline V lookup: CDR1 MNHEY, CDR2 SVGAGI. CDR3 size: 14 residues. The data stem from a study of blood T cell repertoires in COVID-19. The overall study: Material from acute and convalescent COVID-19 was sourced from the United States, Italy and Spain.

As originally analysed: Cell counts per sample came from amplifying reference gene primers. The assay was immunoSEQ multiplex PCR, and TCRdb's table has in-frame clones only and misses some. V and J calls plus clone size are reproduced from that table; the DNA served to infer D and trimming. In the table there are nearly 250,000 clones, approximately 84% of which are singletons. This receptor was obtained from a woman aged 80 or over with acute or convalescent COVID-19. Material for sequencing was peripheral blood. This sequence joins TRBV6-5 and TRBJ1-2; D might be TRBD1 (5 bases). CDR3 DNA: TGTGCCAGCAGGACGAGACAGACTCACTATGGCTACACCTTC. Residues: CASRTRQTHYGYTF.